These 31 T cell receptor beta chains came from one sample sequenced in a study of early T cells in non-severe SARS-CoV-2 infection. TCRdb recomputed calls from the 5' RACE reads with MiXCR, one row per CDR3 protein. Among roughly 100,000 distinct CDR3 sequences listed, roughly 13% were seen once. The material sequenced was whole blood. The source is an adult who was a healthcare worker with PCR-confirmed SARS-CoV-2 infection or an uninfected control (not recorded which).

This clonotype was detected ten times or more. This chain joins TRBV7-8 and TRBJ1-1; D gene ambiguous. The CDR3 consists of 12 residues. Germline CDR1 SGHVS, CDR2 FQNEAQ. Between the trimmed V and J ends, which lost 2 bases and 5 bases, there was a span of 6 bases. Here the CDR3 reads CASSLTWTEAFF. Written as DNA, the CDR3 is TGTGCCAGCAGCTTAACCTGGACTGAAGCTTTCTTT.

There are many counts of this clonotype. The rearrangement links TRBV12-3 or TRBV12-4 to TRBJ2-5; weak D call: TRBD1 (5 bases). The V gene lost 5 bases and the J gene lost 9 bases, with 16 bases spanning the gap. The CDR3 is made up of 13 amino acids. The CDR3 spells CASSPDSLSSQYF. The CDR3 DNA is TGTGCCAGCAGTCCCGACAGTCTCAGTTCCCAGTACTTC.

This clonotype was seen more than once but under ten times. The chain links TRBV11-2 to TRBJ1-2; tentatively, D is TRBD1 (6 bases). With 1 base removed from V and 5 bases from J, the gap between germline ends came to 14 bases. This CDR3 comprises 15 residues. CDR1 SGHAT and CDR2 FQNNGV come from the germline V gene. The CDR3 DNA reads TGTGCCAGCAGCTTAGGCACAGGGATGCTGTATGGCTACACCTTC. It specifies CASSLGTGMLYGYTF.

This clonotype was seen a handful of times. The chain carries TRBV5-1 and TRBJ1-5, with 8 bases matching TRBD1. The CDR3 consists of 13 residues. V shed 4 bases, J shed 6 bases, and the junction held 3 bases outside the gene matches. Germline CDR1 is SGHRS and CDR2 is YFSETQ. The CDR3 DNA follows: TGCGCCAGCAGCCCGACAGGGGCTCAGCCCCAGCATTTT. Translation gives CASSPTGAQPQHF.

CDR3: CSARKGSTNEQFF. The CDR3 DNA reads as TGCAGTGCTAGAAAAGGTTCGACGAATGAGCAGTTCTTC. V and J are TRBV20-1 and TRBJ2-1; D uncertain. The CDR3 has 13 amino acids. Germline V gene data show CDR1 as DFQATT and CDR2 as SNEGSKA (reference sequence). Trimming cost V 2 bases and J 7 bases, with 12 bases left between them.

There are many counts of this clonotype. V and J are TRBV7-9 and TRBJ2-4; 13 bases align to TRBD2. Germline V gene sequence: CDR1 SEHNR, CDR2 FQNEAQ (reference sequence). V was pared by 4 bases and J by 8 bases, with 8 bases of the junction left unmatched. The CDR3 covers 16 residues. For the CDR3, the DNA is TGTGCCAGCAGCTCAGGACTAGCGGGAGAGATAGACATTCAGTACTTC. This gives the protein CASSSGLAGEIDIQYF.

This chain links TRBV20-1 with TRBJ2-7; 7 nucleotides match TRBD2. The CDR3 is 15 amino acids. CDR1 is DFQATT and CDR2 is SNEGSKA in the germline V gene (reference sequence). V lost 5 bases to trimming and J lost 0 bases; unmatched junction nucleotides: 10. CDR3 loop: CSAGSAGVISYEQYF. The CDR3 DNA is TGCAGTGCTGGGTCTGCGGGAGTGATCTCCTACGAGCAGTACTTC.

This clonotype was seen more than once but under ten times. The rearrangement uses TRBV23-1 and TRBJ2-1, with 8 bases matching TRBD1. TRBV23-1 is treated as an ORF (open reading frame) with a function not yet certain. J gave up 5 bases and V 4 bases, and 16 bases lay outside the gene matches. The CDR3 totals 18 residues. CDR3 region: CASSRGTGSHHKDNEQFF. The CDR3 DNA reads TGCGCCAGCAGTCGCGGGACAGGTAGCCACCATAAGGACAATGAGCAGTTCTTC.

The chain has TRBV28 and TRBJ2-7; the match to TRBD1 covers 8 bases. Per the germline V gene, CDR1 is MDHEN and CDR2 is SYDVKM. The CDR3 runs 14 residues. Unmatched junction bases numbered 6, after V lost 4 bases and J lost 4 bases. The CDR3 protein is CASSSPDRVYEQYF. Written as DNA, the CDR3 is TGTGCCAGCAGTTCCCCGGACAGGGTATACGAGCAGTACTTC.

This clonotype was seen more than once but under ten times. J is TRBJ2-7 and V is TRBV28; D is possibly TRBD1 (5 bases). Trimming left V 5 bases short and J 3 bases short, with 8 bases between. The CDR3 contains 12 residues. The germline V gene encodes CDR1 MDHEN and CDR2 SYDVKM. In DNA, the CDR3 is TGTGCCAGCAGTAGACAGATCTACGAGCAGTACTTC. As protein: CASSRQIYEQYF.

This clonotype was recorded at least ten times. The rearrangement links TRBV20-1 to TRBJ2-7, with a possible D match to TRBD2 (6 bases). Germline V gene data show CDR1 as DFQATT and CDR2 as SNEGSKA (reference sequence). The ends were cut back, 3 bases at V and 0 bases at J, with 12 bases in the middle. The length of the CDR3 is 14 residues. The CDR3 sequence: CSASGRGFSYEQYF. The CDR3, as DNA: TGCAGTGCTAGTGGGCGGGGATTCTCCTACGAGCAGTACTTC.

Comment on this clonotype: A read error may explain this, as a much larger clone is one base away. The CDR3: CATSDRIADTQYF. The CDR3 region has the DNA TGTGCCACCTCCGACAGGATCGCAGATACGCAGTATTTT. The chain joins TRBV15 to TRBJ2-3; tentative D call: TRBD1 (6 bases). Germline V lookup: CDR1 LNHNV, CDR2 YYDKDF (reference sequence). The CDR3 has 13 amino acids. The ends were cut back, 8 bases at V and 4 bases at J, with 13 bases in the middle.

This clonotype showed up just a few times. CDR3 nucleotides: TGTGCCAGCAGTTACGAGCTTTTCTCCTATAATTCACCCCTCCACTTT. Translation gives CASSYELFSYNSPLHF. The genes are TRBV6-6 and TRBJ1-6; D uncertain. Germline CDR1 MNHNY, CDR2 SVGAGI (reference sequence). The CDR3 covers 16 residues. Between the trimmed V and J ends, which lost 2 bases and 0 bases, there was a span of 8 bases.

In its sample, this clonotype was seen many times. The CDR3 bases are TGCAGTGCCCACCCAACTAGCGCCAGCTCCTACAATGAGCAGTTCTTC. This gives the protein CSAHPTSASSYNEQFF. The rearrangement uses TRBV20-1 and TRBJ2-1; 7 positions agree with TRBD2. The CDR3 is 16 amino acids. Losses at the gene ends were 6 bases for V and 0 bases for J; bases not matched to a gene: 11. The germline V gene has CDR1 DFQATT and CDR2 SNEGSKA (reference sequence).

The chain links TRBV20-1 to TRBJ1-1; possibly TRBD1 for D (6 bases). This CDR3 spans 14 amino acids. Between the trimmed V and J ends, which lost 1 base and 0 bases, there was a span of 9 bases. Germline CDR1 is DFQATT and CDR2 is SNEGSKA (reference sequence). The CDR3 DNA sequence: TGCAGTGCTAGAGGGGGGGGCTTGAACACTGAAGCTTTCTTT. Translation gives CSARGGGLNTEAFF.

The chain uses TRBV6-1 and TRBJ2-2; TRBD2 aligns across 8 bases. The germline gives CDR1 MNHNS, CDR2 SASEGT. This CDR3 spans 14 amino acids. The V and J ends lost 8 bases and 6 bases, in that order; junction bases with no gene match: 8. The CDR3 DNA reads TGTGCCAGCGGGACTAGAGCGAAGGCCGGGGAGCTGTTTTTT. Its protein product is CASGTRAKAGELFF.

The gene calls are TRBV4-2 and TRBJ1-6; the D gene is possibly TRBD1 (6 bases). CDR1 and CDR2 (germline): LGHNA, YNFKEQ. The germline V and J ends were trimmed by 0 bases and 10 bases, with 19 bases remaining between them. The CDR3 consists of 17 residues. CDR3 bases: TGTGCCAGCAGCCAAGATGTAGGAGTTGGGGGCGGATCACCCCTCCACTTT. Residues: CASSQDVGVGGGSPLHF.

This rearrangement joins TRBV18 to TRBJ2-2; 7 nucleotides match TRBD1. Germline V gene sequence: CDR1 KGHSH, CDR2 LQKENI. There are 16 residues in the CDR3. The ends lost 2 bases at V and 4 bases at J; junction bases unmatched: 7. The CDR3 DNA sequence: TGTGCCAGCTCACCAGACGTGTCAGGGGGCACCGGGGAGCTGTTTTTT. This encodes CASSPDVSGGTGELFF.

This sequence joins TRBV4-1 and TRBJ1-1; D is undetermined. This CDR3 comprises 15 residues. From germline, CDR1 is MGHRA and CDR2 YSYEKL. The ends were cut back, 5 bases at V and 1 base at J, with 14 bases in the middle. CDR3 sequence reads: CASSLTGERNTEAFF. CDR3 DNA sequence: TGCGCCAGCAGCTTAACCGGGGAGCGGAACACTGAAGCTTTCTTT.

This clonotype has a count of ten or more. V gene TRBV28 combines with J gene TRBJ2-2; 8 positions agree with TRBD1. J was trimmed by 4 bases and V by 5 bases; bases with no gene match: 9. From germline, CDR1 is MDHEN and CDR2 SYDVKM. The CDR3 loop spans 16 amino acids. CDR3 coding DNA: TGTGCCAGCAGTCTCCAGGGGGCGTGGGGCACCGGGGAGCTGTTTTTT. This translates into CASSLQGAWGTGELFF.

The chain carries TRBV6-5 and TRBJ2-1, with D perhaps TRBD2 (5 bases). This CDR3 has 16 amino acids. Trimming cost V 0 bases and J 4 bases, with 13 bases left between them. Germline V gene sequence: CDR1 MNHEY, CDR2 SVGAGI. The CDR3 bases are TGTGCCAGCAGTTACTCGATGTTCGGGGTTTACAATGAGCAGTTCTTC. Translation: CASSYSMFGVYNEQFF.

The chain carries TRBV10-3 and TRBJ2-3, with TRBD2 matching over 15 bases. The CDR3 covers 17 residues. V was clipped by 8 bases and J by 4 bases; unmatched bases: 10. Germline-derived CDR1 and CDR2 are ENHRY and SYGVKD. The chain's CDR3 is CAIAGLAGGVGADTQYF. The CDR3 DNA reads TGTGCCATCGCCGGACTAGCGGGAGGGGTCGGTGCAGATACGCAGTATTTT.

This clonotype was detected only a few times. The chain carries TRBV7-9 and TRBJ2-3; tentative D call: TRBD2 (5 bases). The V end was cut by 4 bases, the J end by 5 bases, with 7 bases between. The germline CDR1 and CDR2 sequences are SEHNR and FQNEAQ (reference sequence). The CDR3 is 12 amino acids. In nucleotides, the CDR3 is TGTGCCAGCAGCTGGACTGGAGATACGCAGTATTTT. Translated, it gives CASSWTGDTQYF. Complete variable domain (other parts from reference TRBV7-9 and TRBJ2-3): DTGVSQNPRHKITKRGQNVTFRCDPISEHNRLYWYRQTLGQGPEFLTYFQNEAQLEKSRLLSDRFSAERPKGSFSTLEIQRTEQGDSAMYLCASSWTGDTQYFGPGTRLTVL.

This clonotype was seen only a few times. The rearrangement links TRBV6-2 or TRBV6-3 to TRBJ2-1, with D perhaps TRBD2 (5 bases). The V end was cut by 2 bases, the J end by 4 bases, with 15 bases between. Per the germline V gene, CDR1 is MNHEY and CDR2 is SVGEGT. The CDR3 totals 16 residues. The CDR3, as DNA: TGTGCCAGCAGTTACCTCGTCGGGCGGGCATACAATGAGCAGTTCTTC. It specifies CASSYLVGRAYNEQFF.

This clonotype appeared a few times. CDR3 nucleotide sequence: TGTGCCAGCAGTGAAACGGCGGGAGTAACCTACGAGCAGTACTTC. Amino acids: CASSETAGVTYEQYF. The chain uses TRBV2 and TRBJ2-7; 7 bases line up with TRBD2. V gave up 2 bases and J gave up 2 bases; unmatched junction bases: 6. The V gene's germline CDR1 is SNHLY and CDR2 FYNNEI. The CDR3 extends over 15 amino acids. Drawing the rest from reference TRBV2 and TRBJ2-7, the complete variable domain is EPEVTQTPSHQVTQMGQEVILRCVPISNHLYFYWYRQILGQKVEFLVSFYNNEISEKSEIFDDQFSVERPDGSNFTLKIRSTKLEDSAMYFCASSETAGVTYEQYFGPGTRLTVT.

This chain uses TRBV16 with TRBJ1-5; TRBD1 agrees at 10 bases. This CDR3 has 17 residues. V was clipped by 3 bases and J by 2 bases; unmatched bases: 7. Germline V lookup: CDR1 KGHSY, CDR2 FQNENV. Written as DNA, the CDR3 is TGTGCCAGCAGCCAGGCGGGACAGGGGAAGGGCAATCAGCCCCAGCATTTT. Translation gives CASSQAGQGKGNQPQHF.

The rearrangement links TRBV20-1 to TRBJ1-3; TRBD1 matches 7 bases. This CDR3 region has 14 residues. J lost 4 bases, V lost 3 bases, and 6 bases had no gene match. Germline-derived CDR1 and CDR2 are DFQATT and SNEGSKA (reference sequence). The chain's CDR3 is CSARRTGAGNTIYF. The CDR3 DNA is TGCAGTGCTAGGAGGACAGGCGCCGGAAACACCATATATTTT.

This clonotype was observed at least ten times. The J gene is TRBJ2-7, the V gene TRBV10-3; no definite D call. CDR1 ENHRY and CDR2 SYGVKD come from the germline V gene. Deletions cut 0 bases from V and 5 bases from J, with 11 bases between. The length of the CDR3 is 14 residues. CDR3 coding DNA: TGTGCCATCAGTGAGTCTACTCAAAGGGACGAGCAGTACTTC. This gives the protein CAISESTQRDEQYF.

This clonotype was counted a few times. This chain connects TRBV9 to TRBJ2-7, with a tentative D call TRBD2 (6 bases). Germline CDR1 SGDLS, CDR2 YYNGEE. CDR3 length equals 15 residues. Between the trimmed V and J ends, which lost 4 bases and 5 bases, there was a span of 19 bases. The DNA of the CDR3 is TGTGCCAGCAGCCCGCGCCCGGGAGTTTTAGACGAGCAGTACTTC. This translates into CASSPRPGVLDEQYF. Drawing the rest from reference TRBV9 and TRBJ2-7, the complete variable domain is DSGVTQTPKHLITATGQRVTLRCSPRSGDLSVYWYQQSLDQGLQFLIQYYNGEERAKGNILERFSAQQFPDLHSELNLSSLELGDSALYFCASSPRPGVLDEQYFGPGTRLTVT.

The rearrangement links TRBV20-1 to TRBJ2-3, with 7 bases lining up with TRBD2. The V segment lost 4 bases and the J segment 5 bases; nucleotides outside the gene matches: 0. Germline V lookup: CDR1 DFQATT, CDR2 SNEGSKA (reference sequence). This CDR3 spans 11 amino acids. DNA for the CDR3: TGCAGTGCTATAGCGGGAGATACGCAGTATTTT. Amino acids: CSAIAGDTQYF.

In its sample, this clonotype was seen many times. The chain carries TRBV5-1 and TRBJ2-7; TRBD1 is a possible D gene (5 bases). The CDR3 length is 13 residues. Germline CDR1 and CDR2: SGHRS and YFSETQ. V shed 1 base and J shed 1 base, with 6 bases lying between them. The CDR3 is CASSLQGSYEQYF. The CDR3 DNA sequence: TGCGCCAGCAGCTTGCAGGGTTCCTACGAGCAGTACTTC.